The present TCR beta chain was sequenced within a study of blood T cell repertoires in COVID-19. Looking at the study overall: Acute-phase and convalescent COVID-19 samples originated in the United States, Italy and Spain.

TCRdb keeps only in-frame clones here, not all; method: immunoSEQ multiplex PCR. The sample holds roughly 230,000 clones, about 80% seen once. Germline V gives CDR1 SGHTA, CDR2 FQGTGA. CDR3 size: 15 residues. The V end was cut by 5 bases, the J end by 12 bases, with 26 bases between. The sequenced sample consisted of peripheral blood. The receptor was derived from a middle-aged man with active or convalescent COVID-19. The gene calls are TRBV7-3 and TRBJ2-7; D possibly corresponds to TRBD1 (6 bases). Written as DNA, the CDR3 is TGTGCCAGCAGCCTAGGGGGTGGGGGCCCCCAGGTTTTGTACTTC. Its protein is CASSLGGGGPQVLYF.